This T cell receptor beta chain was profiled in a study of blood T cell repertoires in COVID-19 (dated by TCRdb to the early 2020s). About the full investigation: Collaborator samples came from the United States, Italy and Spain and covered acute and convalescent phases of COVID-19. Samples were obtained from the ongoing ImmuneRACE study (first 160 participants) and from about 1,300 subjects provided by 6 global collaborators. The material from the prospective study consisted of cDNA or gDNA derived from T cells, B-cell-depleted T cells, or PBMCs. The sample metadata nearly always contained a de-identified subject ID, COVID-19 status, age in years and sex. The repertoires were released in a freely available public database intended as a resource for research on the immune response to SARS-CoV-2. HLA class I and class II types, where available, came from metadata supplied by the sample provider rather than from assay-based typing. The dataset comprised deeply sampled blood TCRbeta repertoires from subjects exposed to, actively infected with, or recovered from COVID-19. General findings and caveats noted by the study authors: The amount of clinical and demographic metadata varied by source and participant and was provided uncurated.

TCRbeta CDR3 regions were amplified from genomic DNA by means of the immunoSEQ Assay, a bias-controlled multiplex PCR. Regarding the original processing steps: Within the assay, amplification of reference gene primers was used to estimate how many nucleated cells each sample contained. To quantify the absolute abundance of each unique TCRbeta CDR3 rearrangement, sequence reads were collapsed and filtered. For each sample, productive Simpson clonality was calculated as the square root of Simpson's diversity index over productive rearrangements. TCRdb carries this immuneACCESS record with in-frame sequences only. Its versions omit some clonotypes, under half of them owing to an unresolved V gene in the studies checked, with the rest unexplained. V, J and clone size derive from that table, while D and trimming were established from the DNA sequence. In all, the sample holds 190,000 or so clones, and more than 75% of those were seen once. The ten most abundant clones make up 0.7% to 0.9% of the sample.

Concerning this clone itself: Its antigen is still unknown. It has no much larger one-base neighbor in the sample; base qualities were not kept.

From a lookup of the germline V gene, CDR1 and CDR2 are MNHEY and SVGEGT. The CDR3, cysteine through phenylalanine, is 15 amino acids long. The kept DNA is CDR3 alone, 45 bases in frame from the first base. Unmatched junction bases come to 14, with V trimmed by 6 bases and J by 7 bases. A second Seattle source provided samples from volunteer blood donors who had recovered from COVID-19. Whole blood was collected in K2EDTA tubes by collaborating institutions according to the institutions' own protocols. Collaborator samples were shipped for TCRbeta analysis as frozen whole blood, isolated PBMCs, or DNA extracted from either sample type.

The chain couples TRBV6-2 or TRBV6-3 to TRBJ1-1, and 7 junction bases match TRBD1. Sequenced sample: peripheral blood. This receptor was identified in a woman aged 18-29 years who had recovered from COVID-19. The CDR3 protein: CASSKFETGPFEAFF. The DNA sequence is TGTGCCAGCAGCAAATTTGAGACAGGGCCGTTTGAAGCTTTCTTT.